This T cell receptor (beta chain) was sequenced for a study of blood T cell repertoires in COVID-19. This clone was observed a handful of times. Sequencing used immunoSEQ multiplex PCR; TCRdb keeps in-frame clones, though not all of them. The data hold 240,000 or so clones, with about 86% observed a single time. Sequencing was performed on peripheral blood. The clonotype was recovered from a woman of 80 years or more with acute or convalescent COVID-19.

CDR3 in DNA: TGTGCCAGCAGCCAAGAATCGGGGACCTACGAGCAGTACTTC. It yields the protein CASSQESGTYEQYF. The chain is built from TRBV4-2 and TRBJ2-7; maybe TRBD2 (5 bases). V gave up 0 bases and J gave up 2 bases, with 8 bases separating them. Germline V lookup: CDR1 LGHNA, CDR2 YNFKEQ. CDR3 length equals 14 residues.